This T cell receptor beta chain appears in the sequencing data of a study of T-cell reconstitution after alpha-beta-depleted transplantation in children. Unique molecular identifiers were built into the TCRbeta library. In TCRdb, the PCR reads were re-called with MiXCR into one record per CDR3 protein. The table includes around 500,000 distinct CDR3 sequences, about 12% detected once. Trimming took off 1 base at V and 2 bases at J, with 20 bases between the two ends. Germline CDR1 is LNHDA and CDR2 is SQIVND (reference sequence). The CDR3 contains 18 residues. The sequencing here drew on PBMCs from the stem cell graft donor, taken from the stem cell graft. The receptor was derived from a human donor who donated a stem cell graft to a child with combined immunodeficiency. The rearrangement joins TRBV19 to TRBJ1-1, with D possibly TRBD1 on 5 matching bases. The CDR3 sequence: CASSIVAPTVTPNTEAFF. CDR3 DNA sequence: TGTGCCAGTAGTATAGTTGCCCCGACAGTAACACCAAACACTGAAGCTTTCTTT. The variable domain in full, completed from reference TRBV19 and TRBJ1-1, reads DGGITQSPKYLFRKEGQNVTLSCEQNLNHDAMYWYRQDPGQGLRLIYYSQIVNDFQKGDIAEGYSVSREKKESFPLTVTSAQKNPTAFYLCASSIVAPTVTPNTEAFFGQGTRLTVV.